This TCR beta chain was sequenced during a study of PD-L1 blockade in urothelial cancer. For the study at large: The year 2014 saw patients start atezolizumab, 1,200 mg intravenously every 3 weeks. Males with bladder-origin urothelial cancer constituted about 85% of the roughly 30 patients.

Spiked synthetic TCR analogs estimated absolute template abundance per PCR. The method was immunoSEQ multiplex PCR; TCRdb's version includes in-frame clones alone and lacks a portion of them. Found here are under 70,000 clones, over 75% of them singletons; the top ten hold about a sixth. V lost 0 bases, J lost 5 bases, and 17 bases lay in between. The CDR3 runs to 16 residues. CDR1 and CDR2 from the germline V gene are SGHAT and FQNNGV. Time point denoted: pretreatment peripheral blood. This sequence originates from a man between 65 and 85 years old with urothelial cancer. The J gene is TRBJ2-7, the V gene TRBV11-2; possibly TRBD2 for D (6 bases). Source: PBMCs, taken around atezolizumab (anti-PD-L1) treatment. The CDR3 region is CASSLERGGGSNEQYF. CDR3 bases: TGTGCCAGCAGCTTAGAGCGGGGAGGAGGCTCAAACGAGCAGTACTTC.